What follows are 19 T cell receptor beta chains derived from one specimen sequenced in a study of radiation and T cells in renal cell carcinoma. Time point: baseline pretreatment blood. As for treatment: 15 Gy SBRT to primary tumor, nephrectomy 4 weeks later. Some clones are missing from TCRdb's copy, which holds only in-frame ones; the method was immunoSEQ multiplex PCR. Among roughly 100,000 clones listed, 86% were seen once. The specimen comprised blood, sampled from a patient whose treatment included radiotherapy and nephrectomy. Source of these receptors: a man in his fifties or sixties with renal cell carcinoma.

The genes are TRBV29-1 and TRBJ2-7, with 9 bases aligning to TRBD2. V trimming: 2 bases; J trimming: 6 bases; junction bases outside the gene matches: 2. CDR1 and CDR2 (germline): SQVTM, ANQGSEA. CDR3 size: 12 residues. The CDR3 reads CSVEWREGEQYF. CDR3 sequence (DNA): TGCAGCGTTGAATGGCGGGAGGGCGAGCAGTACTTC.

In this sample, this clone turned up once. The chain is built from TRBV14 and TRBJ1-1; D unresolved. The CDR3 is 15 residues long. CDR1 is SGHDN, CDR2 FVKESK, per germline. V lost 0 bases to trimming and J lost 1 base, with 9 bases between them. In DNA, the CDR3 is TGTGCCAGCAGCCAAGATCTACTCAGGAACACTGAAGCTTTCTTT. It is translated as CASSQDLLRNTEAFF.

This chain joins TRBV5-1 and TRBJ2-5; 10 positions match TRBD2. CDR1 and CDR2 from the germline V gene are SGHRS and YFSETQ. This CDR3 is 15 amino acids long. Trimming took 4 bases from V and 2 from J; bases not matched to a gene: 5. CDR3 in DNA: TGCGCCAGCAGCAAAGGACTAGCGGCACAAGAGACCCAGTACTTC. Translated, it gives CASSKGLAAQETQYF.

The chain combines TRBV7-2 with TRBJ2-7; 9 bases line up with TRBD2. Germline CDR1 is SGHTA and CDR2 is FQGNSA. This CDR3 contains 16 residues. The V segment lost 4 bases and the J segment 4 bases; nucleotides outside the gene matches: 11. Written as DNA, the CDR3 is TGTGCCAGCAGCTCCAAGCCGGGACTAGCATCGTACGAGCAGTACTTC. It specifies CASSSKPGLASYEQYF. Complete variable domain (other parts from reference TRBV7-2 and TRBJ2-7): GAGVSQSPSNKVTEKGKDVELRCDPISGHTALYWYRQSLGQGLEFLIYFQGNSAPDKSGLPSDRFSAERTGGSVSTLTIQRTQQEDSAVYLCASSSKPGLASYEQYFGPGTRLTVT.

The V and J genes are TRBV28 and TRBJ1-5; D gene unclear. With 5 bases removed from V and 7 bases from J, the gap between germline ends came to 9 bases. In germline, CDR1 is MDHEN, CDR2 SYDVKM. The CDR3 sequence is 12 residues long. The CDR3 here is CASSIPGQPQHF. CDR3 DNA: TGTGCCAGCAGTATCCCGGGCCAGCCCCAGCATTTT.

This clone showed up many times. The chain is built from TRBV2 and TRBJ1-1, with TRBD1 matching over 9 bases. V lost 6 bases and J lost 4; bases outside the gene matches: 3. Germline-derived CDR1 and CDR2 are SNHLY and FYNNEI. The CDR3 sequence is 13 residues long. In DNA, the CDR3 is TGTGCCAGCAGGACACAGGGGGCCACTGAAGCTTTCTTT. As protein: CASRTQGATEAFF.

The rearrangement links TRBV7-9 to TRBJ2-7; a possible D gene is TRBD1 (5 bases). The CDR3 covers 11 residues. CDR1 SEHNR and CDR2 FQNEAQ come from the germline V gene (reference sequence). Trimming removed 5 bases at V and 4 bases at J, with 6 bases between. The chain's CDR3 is CASSDSYEQYF. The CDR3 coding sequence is TGTGCCAGCAGCGACAGTTACGAGCAGTACTTC.

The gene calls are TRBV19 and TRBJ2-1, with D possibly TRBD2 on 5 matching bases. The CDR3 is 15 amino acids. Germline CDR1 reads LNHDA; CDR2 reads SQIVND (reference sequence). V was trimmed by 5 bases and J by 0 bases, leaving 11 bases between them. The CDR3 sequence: CASSVTGSSYNEQFF. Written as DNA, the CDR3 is TGTGCCAGTAGTGTCACGGGGAGCTCCTACAATGAGCAGTTCTTC. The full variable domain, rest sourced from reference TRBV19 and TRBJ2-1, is DGGITQSPKYLFRKEGQNVTLSCEQNLNHDAMYWYRQDPGQGLRLIYYSQIVNDFQKGDIAEGYSVSREKKESFPLTVTSAQKNPTAFYLCASSVTGSSYNEQFFGPGTRLTVL.

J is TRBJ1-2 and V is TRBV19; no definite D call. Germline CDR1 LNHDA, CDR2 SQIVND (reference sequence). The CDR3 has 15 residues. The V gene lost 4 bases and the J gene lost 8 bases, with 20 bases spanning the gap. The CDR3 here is CASSTPPPRFWGYTF. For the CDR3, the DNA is TGTGCCAGTAGTACCCCGCCCCCTAGGTTCTGGGGCTACACCTTC.

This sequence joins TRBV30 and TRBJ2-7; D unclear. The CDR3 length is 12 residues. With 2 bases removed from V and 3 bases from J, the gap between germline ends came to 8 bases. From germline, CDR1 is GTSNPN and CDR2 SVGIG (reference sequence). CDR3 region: CAWSLSVYEQYF. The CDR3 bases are TGTGCCTGGAGTCTGTCGGTCTACGAGCAGTACTTC.

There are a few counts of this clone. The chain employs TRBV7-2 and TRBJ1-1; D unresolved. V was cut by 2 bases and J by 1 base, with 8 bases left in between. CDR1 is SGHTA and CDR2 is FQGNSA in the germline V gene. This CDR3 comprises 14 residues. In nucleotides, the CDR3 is TGTGCCAGCAGCTTAAGTTTCAGGAACACTGAAGCTTTCTTT. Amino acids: CASSLSFRNTEAFF. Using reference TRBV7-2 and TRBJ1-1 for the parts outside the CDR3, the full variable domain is GAGVSQSPSNKVTEKGKDVELRCDPISGHTALYWYRQSLGQGLEFLIYFQGNSAPDKSGLPSDRFSAERTGGSVSTLTIQRTQQEDSAVYLCASSLSFRNTEAFFGQGTRLTVV.

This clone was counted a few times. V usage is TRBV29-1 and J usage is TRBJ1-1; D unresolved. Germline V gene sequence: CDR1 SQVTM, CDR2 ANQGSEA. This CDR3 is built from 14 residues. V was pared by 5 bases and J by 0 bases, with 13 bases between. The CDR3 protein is CSVCRVLMNTEAFF. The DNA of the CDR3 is TGCAGCGTTTGTCGTGTCCTTATGAACACTGAAGCTTTCTTT.

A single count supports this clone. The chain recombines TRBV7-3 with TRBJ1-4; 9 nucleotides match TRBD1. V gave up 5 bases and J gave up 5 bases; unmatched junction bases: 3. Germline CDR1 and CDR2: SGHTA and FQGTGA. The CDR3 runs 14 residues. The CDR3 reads CASSPDRGNEKLFF. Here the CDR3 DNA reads TGTGCCAGCAGCCCGGACAGGGGAAATGAAAAACTGTTTTTT.

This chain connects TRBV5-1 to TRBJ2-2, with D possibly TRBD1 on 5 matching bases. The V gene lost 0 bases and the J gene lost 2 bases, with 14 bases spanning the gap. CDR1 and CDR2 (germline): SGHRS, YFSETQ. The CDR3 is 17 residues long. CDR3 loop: CASSLGPLGDNTGELFF. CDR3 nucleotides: TGCGCCAGCAGCTTGGGGCCTTTAGGGGATAACACCGGGGAGCTGTTTTTT.

This CDR3 reads CASTRTRDSQETQYF. As DNA, the CDR3 is TGTGCCAGTACCAGGACAAGGGACAGTCAAGAGACCCAGTACTTC. The rearrangement links TRBV19 to TRBJ2-5, with 7 bases matching TRBD1. The V gene's germline CDR1 is LNHDA and CDR2 SQIVND (reference sequence). The ends lost 7 bases at V and 2 bases at J; junction bases unmatched: 10. The CDR3 covers 15 residues.

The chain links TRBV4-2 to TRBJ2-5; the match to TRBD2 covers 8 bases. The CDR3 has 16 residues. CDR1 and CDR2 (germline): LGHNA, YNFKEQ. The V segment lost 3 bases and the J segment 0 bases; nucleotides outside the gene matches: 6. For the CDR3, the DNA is TGTGCCAGCAGCCAGATTCGGGGGGGAAACCAAGAGACCCAGTACTTC. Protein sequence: CASSQIRGGNQETQYF.

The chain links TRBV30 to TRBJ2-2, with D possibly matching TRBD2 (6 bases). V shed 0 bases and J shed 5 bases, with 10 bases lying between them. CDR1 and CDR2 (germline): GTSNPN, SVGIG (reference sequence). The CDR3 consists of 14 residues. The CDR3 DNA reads TGTGCCTGGAGTGTTTCTCGGGGGACCGGGGAGCTGTTTTTT. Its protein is CAWSVSRGTGELFF.

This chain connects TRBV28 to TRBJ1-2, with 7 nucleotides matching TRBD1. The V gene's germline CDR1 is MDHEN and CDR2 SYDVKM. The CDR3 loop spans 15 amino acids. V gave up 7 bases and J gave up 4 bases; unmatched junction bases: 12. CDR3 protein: CASIAFDRVGYGYTF. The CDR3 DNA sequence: TGTGCCAGCATCGCCTTTGACAGGGTCGGCTATGGCTACACCTTC.

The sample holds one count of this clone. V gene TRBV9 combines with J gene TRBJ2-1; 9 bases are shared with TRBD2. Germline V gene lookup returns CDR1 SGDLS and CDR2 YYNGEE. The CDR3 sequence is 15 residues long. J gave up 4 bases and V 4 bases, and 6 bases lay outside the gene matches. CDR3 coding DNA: TGTGCCAGCAGCCCACCTAGCGGGAATTACAATGAGCAGTTCTTC. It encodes CASSPPSGNYNEQFF. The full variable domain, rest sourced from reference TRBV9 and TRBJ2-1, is DSGVTQTPKHLITATGQRVTLRCSPRSGDLSVYWYQQSLDQGLQFLIQYYNGEERAKGNILERFSAQQFPDLHSELNLSSLELGDSALYFCASSPPSGNYNEQFFGPGTRLTVL.